The present TCR beta chain was sequenced within a study of T cells in Graves' hyperthyroidism and ophthalmopathy. CDR1 SGHTA and CDR2 FQGNSA come from the germline V gene. The V end was cut by 3 bases, the J end by 0 bases, with 6 bases between. The CDR3 covers 15 residues. Concerning this clonotype itself: The antigen remains unidentified.

Notes on the study in general: Ophthalmopathy was identified by the model a median about 6.4 months ahead of onset. Peripheral blood also featured most of the thyroid clonotypes expanded above 0.001.

RNA transcripts provided the source from which TCR beta CDR3 regions were amplified. The primer set for the first-round RT-PCR of the TCR CDR3 was HTBI. TCRdb reanalysed the multiplex PCR reads using MiXCR and keeps one entry per CDR3 protein. This sample carries around 540,000 distinct CDR3 sequences, 16% of them seen once, and the ten largest clones take approximately 30%. Each ophthalmopathy patient scored at least 3 on the Clinical Activity Score and at least 4 on NOSPECS grade, with duration under 3 months. Specimen: blood. The J gene is TRBJ2-6, the V gene TRBV7-2, with D uncertain. The sequence was obtained from a woman in her 30s with Graves' ophthalmopathy. The CDR3 reads CASSLWDSGANVLTF. The CDR3 DNA is TGTGCCAGCAGCTTGTGGGACTCTGGGGCCAACGTCCTGACTTTC. The full variable domain, its missing parts supplied by reference TRBV7-2 and TRBJ2-6, is GAGVSQSPSNKVTEKGKDVELRCDPISGHTALYWYRQSLGQGLEFLIYFQGNSAPDKSGLPSDRFSAERTGGSVSTLTIQRTQQEDSAVYLCASSLWDSGANVLTFGAGSRLTVL.